The rows below give T cell receptor beta chains drawn from one sample of a study of CD8 T cells in Susac syndrome. TCRdb re-derived calls from the immunoSEQ multiplex PCR reads in MiXCR, one entry per CDR3 protein. The sample lists 150,000 to 190,000 distinct CDR3 sequences; over 95% were seen once. Sequencing was done on a sample of CD8+ T cells from PBMCs. The receptors originated from a human donor with multiple sclerosis. Both conserved end residues are part of each CDR3. D genes are given only for firm matches. Size is stated for part of the rows, as once, few or many counts, or as a class when the clone is expanded.

>TRBJ2-7|NA|TRBV4-1|NA
TGCGCCAGCAGCCAAGAGGACGTCTACGAGCAGTACTTC
CASSQEDVYEQYF
>TRBJ2-5|NA|TRBV27|TRBD2
TGTGCCAGCAGCTTTTCTAGCGGGGGGGCTTGGGAGACCCAGTACTTC
CASSFSSGGAWETQYF
>TRBJ2-2|NA|TRBV12-3/TRBV12-4|NA
TGTGCCAGCAGTTTAGACAGGGCCCGGAGTAACACCGGGGAGCTGTTTTTT
CASSLDRARSNTGELFF
>TRBJ2-1|NA|TRBV18|NA
TGTGCCAGCTCACCAGCAGGCGAAAGCTCCTACAATGAGCAGTTCTTC
CASSPAGESSYNEQFF
>TRBJ2-1|NA|TRBV29-1|NA
TGCAGCGTTGAGCAGGGTCCTGTGCAGTTCTTC
CSVEQGPVQFF
>TRBJ2-1|NA|TRBV5-4|TRBD2
TGTGCCAGCACCGGGACTAGCGGGGGGAACAATGAGCAGTTCTTC
CASTGTSGGNNEQFF
>TRBJ1-1|NA|TRBV16|NA
TGTGCCAGCAGCCAATCGTGGCAGGGGAACACTGAAGCTTTCTTT
CASSQSWQGNTEAFF
>TRBJ1-1|NA|TRBV4-2|NA
TGTGCCAGCTCCCTATCCATTGTGAGCATGAACACTGAAGCTTTCTTT
CASSLSIVSMNTEAFF
>TRBJ2-5|NA|TRBV29-1|NA
TGCAGCGCCCCATACGAGGGGGACCCTCAAGAGACCCAGTACTTC
CSAPYEGDPQETQYF
>TRBJ2-7|NA|TRBV3-1|TRBD2
TGTGCCAGCAGTCTAGCGGAACTATACGAGCAGTACTTC
CASSLAELYEQYF
>TRBJ1-1|NA|TRBV27|TRBD1
TGTGCCAGCAATCGGGACAGCCTGGGCACTGAAGCTTTCTTT
CASNRDSLGTEAFF
>TRBJ2-1|few|TRBV11-1|NA
TGTGCCAGCAGCCTTGACAGACGCTCCTACAATGAGCAGTTCTTC
CASSLDRRSYNEQFF
>TRBJ2-1|NA|TRBV18|NA
TGTGCCAGCTCACTATGGACAAGTGATAGTGAGCAGTTCTTC
CASSLWTSDSEQFF
>TRBJ1-1|NA|TRBV30|NA
TGTGCCTGGAGTGTGACGGCCATGAACACTGAAGCTTTCTTT
CAWSVTAMNTEAFF
>TRBJ2-7|NA|TRBV11-2|TRBD1
TGTGCCAGCAGCTACGGGACAGGGTCAAGCGAGCAGTACTTC
CASSYGTGSSEQYF
>TRBJ1-2|NA|TRBV12-3/TRBV12-4|NA
TGTGCCATCACACATTGGACGGAACAGGGAACACCCTATGGCTACACCTTC
CAITHWTEQGTPYGYTF
>TRBJ1-5|NA|TRBV29-1|NA
TGCAGCGTTGATCCTGTACGATGTAGGCCCCAGCATTTT
CSVDPVRCRPQHF
>TRBJ1-1|NA|TRBV2|NA
TGTGCCAGCACTGAGGGGGGGCACACTGAAGCTTTCTTT
CASTEGGHTEAFF
>TRBJ2-2|NA|TRBV3-1|NA
TGTGCCAGCAGCCAAGGTACAGGGTGGGACACCGGGGAGCTGTTTTTT
CASSQGTGWDTGELFF
>TRBJ1-2|NA|TRBV7-2|TRBD1
TGTGCCGCCAGGGGGCTTAACTATGGCTACACCTTC
CAARGLNYGYTF
>TRBJ2-1|NA|TRBV20-1|TRBD1
TGCAGTGCCACCCCTCCCGGGACAGCGAGCTACAATGAGCAGTTCTTC
CSATPPGTASYNEQFF
>TRBJ2-1|NA|TRBV27|NA
TGTGCCAGCAGTAGTACCAATGAGCAGTTCTTC
CASSSTNEQFF
>TRBJ2-4|NA|TRBV27|NA
TGTGCCAGCAGTTTGGGGGGCAGAAACATTCAGTACTTC
CASSLGGRNIQYF
>TRBJ2-2|once|TRBV2|NA
TGTGCCAGCAGATGGACCGACGACACCGGGGAGCTGTTTTTT
CASRWTDDTGELFF
>TRBJ2-7|once|TRBV7-9|NA
TGTGCCAGCAGCTCAACCGTCGGGCTTGGCGAGCAGTACTTC
CASSSTVGLGEQYF
>TRBJ2-7|NA|TRBV29-1|NA
TGCAGCGTCGCTCTGGGGGGCGGCGAGCAGTACTTC
CSVALGGGEQYF
>TRBJ2-2|once|TRBV29-1|NA
TGCAGCGTTGCATGGGGAACCGGGGAGCTGTTTTTT
CSVAWGTGELFF
>TRBJ2-1|NA|TRBV6-5|NA
TGTGCCAGCAGTCTTGGAGGGGCGCTGGACAATGAGCAGTTCTTC
CASSLGGALDNEQFF
>TRBJ2-7|once|TRBV20-1|NA
TGCAGTGCTATGGCAGTTGAGGCTTACGAGCAGTACTTC
CSAMAVEAYEQYF
>TRBJ1-2|NA|TRBV23-1|NA
TGCGCCAGCAGTCAATCGTGGAGGGAGGCGGGCTACACCTTC
CASSQSWREAGYTF
>TRBJ1-2|NA|TRBV7-3|NA
TGTGCCAGCAGCTTCTACCCGGACAGAATGTACACCTTC
CASSFYPDRMYTF
>TRBJ2-7|NA|TRBV30|TRBD1
TGTGCCTGGAGTCCATCAGGGGGCCTAGCGACCTACGAGCAGTACTTC
CAWSPSGGLATYEQYF
>TRBJ1-2|NA|TRBV30|TRBD1
TGTGCCTGGAGTTCCGGGACAGGGGAAGGCTACACCTTC
CAWSSGTGEGYTF
>TRBJ1-3|NA|TRBV5-1|NA
TGCGCCAGCAGCTTCATGGACCCGAGAAACACCATATATTTT
CASSFMDPRNTIYF